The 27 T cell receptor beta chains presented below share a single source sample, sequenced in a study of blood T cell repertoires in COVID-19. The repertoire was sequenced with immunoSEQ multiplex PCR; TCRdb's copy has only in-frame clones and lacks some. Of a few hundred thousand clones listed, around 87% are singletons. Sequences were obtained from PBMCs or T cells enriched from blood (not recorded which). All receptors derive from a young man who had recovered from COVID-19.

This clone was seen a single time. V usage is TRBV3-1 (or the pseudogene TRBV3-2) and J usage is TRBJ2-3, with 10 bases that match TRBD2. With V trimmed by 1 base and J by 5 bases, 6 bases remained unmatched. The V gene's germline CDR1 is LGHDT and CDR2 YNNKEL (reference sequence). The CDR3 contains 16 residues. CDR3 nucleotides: TGTGCCAGCAGCCAAGGTCCTAGCGGGGGTAGAGATACGCAGTATTTT. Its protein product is CASSQGPSGGRDTQYF.

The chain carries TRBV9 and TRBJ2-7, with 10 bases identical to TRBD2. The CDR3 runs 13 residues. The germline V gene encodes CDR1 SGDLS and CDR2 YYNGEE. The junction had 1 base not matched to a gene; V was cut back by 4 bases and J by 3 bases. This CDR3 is CASSTSGVYEQYF. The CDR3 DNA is TGTGCCAGCAGCACTAGCGGGGTCTACGAGCAGTACTTC.

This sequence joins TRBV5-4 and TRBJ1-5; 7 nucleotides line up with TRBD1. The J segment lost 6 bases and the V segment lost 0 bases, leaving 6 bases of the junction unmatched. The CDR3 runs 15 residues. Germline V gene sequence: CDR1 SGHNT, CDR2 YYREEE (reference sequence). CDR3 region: CASSLDRGVGQPQHF. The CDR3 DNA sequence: TGTGCCAGCAGCTTGGACAGGGGAGTGGGTCAGCCCCAGCATTTT.

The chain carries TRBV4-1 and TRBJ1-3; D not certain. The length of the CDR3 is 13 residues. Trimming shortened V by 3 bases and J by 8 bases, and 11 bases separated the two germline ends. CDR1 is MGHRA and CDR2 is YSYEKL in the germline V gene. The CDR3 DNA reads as TGCGCCAGCAGCCACCAGCTCCGGGACACCATATATTTT. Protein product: CASSHQLRDTIYF.

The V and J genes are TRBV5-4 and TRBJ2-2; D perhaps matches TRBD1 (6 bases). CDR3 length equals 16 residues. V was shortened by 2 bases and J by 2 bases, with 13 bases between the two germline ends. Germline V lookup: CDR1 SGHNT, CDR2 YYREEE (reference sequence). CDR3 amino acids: CASSLYNRVNTGELFF. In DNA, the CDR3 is TGTGCCAGCAGCTTATATAACAGGGTCAACACCGGGGAGCTGTTTTTT.

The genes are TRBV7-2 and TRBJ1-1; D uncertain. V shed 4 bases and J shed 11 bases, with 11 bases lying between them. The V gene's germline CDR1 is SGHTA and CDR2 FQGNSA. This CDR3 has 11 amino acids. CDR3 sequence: CASSSRSLAFF. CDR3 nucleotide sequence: TGTGCCAGCAGCTCGAGAAGTTTGGCTTTCTTT. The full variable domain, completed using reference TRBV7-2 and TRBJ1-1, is GAGVSQSPSNKVTEKGKDVELRCDPISGHTALYWYRQSLGQGLEFLIYFQGNSAPDKSGLPSDRFSAERTGGSVSTLTIQRTQQEDSAVYLCASSSRSLAFFGQGTRLTVV.

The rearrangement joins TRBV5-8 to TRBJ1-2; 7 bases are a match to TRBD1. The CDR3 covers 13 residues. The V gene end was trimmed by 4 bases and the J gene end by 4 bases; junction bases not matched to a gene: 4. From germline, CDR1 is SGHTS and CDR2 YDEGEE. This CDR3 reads CASSRDRIYGYTF. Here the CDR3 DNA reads TGTGCCAGCAGCCGGGACAGAATCTATGGCTACACCTTC.

CDR3 sequence reads: CASSYSSRGIDTQYF. Written as DNA, the CDR3 is TGTGCCAGCAGTTACTCGAGTAGGGGGATAGATACGCAGTATTTT. This chain uses TRBV6-5 with TRBJ2-3; the D gene is possibly TRBD1 (6 bases). V was pared by 0 bases and J by 5 bases, with 12 bases between. Germline assignment: CDR1 MNHEY and CDR2 SVGAGI. There are 15 residues in the CDR3.

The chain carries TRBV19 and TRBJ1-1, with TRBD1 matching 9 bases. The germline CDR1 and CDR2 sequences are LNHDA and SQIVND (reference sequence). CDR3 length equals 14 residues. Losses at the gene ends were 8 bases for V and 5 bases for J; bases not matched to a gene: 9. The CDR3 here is CASRQGVYETEAFF. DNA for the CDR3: TGTGCCAGTCGACAGGGGGTCTATGAGACTGAAGCTTTCTTT.

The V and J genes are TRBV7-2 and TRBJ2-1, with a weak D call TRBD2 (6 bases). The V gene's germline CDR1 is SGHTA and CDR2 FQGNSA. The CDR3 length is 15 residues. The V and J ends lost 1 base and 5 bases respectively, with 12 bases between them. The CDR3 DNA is TGTGCCAGCAGCTTAGTGACGGACTACAACAATGAGCAGTTCTTC. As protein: CASSLVTDYNNEQFF.

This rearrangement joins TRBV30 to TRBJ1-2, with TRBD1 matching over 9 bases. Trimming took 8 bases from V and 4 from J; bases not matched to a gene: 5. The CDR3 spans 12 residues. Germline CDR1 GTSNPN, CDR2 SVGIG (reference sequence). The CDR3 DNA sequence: TGTGCCCAGTGGGACAGGGCCTATGGCTACACCTTC. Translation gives CAQWDRAYGYTF.

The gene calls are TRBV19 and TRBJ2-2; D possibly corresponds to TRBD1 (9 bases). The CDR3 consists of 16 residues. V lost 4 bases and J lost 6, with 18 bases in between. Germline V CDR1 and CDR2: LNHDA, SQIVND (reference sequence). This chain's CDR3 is CASSTRGGQGPGELFF. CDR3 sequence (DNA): TGTGCCAGTAGTACCCGGGGGGGACAGGGCCCCGGGGAGCTGTTTTTT. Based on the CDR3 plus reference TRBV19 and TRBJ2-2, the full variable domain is DGGITQSPKYLFRKEGQNVTLSCEQNLNHDAMYWYRQDPGQGLRLIYYSQIVNDFQKGDIAEGYSVSREKKESFPLTVTSAQKNPTAFYLCASSTRGGQGPGELFFGEGSRLTVL.

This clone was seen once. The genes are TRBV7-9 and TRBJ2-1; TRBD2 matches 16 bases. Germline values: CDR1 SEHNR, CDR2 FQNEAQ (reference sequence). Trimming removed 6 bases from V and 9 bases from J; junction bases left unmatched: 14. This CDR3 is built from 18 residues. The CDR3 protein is CASRPTGTSGGARGEQFF. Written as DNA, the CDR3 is TGTGCCAGCAGGCCCACCGGGACTAGCGGGGGGGCTAGGGGTGAGCAGTTCTTC.

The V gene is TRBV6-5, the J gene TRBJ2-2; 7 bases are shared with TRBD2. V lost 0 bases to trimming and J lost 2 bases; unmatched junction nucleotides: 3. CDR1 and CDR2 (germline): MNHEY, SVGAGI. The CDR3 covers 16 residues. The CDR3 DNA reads TGTGCCAGCAGTTACTCCGGGACTACCAACACCGGGGAGCTGTTTTTT. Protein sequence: CASSYSGTTNTGELFF.

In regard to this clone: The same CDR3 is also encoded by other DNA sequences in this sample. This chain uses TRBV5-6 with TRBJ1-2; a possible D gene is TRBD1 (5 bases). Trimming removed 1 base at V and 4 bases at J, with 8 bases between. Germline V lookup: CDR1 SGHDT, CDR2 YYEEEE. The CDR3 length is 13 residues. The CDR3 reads CASSLSGGYGYTF. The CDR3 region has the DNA TGTGCCAGCAGCTTGTCCGGGGGCTATGGCTACACCTTC.

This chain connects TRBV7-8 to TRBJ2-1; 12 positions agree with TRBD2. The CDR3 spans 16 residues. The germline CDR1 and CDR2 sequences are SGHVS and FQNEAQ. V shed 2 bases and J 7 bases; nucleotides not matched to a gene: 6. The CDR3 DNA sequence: TGTGCCAGCAGCTTATCACTAGCGGGGGGAGGGAATGAGCAGTTCTTC. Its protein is CASSLSLAGGGNEQFF.

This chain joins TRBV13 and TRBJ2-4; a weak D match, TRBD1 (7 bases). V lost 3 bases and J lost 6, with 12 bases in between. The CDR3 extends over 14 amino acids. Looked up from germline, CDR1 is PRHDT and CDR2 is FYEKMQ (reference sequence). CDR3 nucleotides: TGTGCCAGCAGCTTTGGCCAGGGGGGAAACATTCAGTACTTC. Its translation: CASSFGQGGNIQYF.

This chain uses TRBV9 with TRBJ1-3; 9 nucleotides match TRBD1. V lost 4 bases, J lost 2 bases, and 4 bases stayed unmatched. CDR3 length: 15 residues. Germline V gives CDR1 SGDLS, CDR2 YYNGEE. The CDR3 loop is CASSPRTGAGNTIYF. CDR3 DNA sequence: TGTGCCAGCAGCCCCCGGACAGGGGCTGGAAACACCATATATTTT.

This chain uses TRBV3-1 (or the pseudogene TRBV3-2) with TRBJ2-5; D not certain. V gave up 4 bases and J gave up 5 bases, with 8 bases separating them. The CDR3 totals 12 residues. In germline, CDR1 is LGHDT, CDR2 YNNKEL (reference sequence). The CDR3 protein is CASSPSRETQYF. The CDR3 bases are TGTGCCAGCAGCCCTAGTAGGGAGACCCAGTACTTC.

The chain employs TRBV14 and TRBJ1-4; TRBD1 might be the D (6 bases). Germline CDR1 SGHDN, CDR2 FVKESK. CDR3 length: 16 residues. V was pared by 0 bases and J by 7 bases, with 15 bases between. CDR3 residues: CASSQDETGWGEKLFF. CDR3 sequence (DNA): TGTGCCAGCAGCCAAGATGAAACAGGGTGGGGTGAAAAACTGTTTTTT.

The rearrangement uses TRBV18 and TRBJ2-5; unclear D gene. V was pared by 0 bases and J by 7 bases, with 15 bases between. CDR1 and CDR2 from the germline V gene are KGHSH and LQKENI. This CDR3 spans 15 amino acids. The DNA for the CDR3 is TGTGCCAGCTCACCACCGATGGCAGGTCCCCGGACCCAGTACTTC. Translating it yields CASSPPMAGPRTQYF. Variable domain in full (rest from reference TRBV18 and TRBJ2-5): NAGVMQNPRHLVRRRGQEARLRCSPMKGHSHVYWYRQLPEEGLKFMVYLQKENIIDESGMPKERFSAEFPKEGPSILRIQQVVRGDSAAYFCASSPPMAGPRTQYFGPGTRLLVL.

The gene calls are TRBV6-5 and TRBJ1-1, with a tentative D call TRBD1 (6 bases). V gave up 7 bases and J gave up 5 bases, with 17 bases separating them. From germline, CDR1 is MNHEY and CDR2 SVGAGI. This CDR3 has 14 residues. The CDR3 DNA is TGTGCCAGCAAGGACAGAGGCCTGTGGACTGAAGCTTTCTTT. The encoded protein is CASKDRGLWTEAFF.

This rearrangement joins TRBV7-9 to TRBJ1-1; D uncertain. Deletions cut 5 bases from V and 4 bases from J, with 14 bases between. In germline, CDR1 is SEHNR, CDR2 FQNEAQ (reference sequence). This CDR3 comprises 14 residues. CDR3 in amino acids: CASSPVEDPTEAFF. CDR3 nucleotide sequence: TGTGCCAGCAGCCCCGTGGAGGACCCCACTGAAGCTTTCTTT.

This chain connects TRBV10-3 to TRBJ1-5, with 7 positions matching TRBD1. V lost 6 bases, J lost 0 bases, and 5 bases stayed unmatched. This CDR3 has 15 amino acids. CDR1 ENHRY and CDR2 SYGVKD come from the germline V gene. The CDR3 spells CAIRMGDSSNQPQHF. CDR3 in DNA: TGTGCCATCAGGATGGGGGACAGTAGCAATCAGCCCCAGCATTTT.

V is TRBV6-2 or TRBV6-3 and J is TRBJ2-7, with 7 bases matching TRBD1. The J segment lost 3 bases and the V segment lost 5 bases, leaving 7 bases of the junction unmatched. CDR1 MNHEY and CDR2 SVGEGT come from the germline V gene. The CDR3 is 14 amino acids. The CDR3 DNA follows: TGTGCCAGCAGTCCCTGGGGGACAGACTACGAGCAGTACTTC. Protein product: CASSPWGTDYEQYF.

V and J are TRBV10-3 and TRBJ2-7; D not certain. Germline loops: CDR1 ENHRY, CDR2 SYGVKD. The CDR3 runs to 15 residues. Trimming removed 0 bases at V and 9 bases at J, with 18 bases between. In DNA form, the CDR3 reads TGTGCCATCAGTGAGTCCACCGCACTACCTGTCGGGCAGTACTTC. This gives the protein CAISESTALPVGQYF.

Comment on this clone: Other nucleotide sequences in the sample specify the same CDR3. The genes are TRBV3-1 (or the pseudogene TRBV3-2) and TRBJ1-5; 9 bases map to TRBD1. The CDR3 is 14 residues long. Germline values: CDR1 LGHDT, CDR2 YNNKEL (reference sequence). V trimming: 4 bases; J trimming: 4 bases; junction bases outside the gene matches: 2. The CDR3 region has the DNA TGTGCCAGCAGCCCTGGACAGGGGAATCAGCCCCAGCATTTT. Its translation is CASSPGQGNQPQHF.